This T cell receptor (beta chain) was recorded in a study of blood T cell repertoires in COVID-19. Study at large: The United States, Italy and Spain supplied acute and convalescent COVID-19 samples. PBMCs, B-cell-depleted T cells, or T cells were the source of the cDNA or gDNA that made up the material.

While infection was still active, Seattle patients were enrolled and then followed longitudinally. The ends were cut back, 3 bases at V and 0 bases at J, with 9 bases in the middle. Germline assignment: CDR1 SGHRS and CDR2 YFSETQ. The CDR3 consists of 14 residues. This clone was found once. Original handling: Nucleated cell counts were estimated from reference gene primer amplification. Assay: immunoSEQ multiplex PCR; the TCRdb copy retains only in-frame clones and omits some. V, J and clone size are those of that table, while D and trimming were read from the DNA. In the table there are about 140,000 clones, about 88% of which are singletons.

The sequenced sample consisted of peripheral blood. The origin of this receptor is a human donor with COVID-19, enrolled during active disease. The donor label of this sample is uncertain. This chain joins TRBV5-1 and TRBJ1-1, with unresolved D. This CDR3 is CASSSTPVNTEAFF. The CDR3 nucleotides read TGCGCCAGCAGCTCGACTCCAGTGAACACTGAAGCTTTCTTT.